The rows below give T cell receptor beta chains drawn from one sample of a study of T cells in Graves' hyperthyroidism and ophthalmopathy. MiXCR was run by TCRdb on the multiplex PCR reads, yielding one entry per CDR3 protein. Here the sample spans roughly 300,000 distinct CDR3 sequences, approximately 15% being singletons. The sequencing sample was made of blood. All receptors derive from a woman aged 30 to 39 with Graves' hyperthyroidism. The CDR3 runs from the conserved cysteine through the conserved F or W. D genes are given only for firm matches. Clone size is not always given. Where it is, it says once, few, many or a class for expanded clones.

d_gene: .; v_gene: TRBV19; j_gene: TRBJ2-7; abundance: .; CDR3nt: TGTGCCAGCGGACTTGGTGCGGGGCCGTCCTACGAGCAGTACTTC; CDR3aa: CASGLGAGPSYEQYF
d_gene: TRBD2; v_gene: TRBV16; j_gene: TRBJ2-1; abundance: .; CDR3nt: TGTGCCACCATGCTTGGACTAGCGGGACTTGGTGAGCAGTTCTTC; CDR3aa: CATMLGLAGLGEQFF
d_gene: TRBD2; v_gene: TRBV20-1; j_gene: TRBJ2-7; abundance: many; CDR3nt: TGCAGTGCCGCCGCCGGGACTAGCGGAAAGTACGAGCAGTACTTC; CDR3aa: CSAAAGTSGKYEQYF
d_gene: TRBD1; v_gene: TRBV27; j_gene: TRBJ2-5; abundance: many; CDR3nt: TGTGCCAGCAGCCTAACAGGGGCTAGGGAGACCCAGTACTTC; CDR3aa: CASSLTGARETQYF
d_gene: .; v_gene: TRBV7-2; j_gene: TRBJ1-2; abundance: .; CDR3nt: TGTGCCAGCAGCTTACCAGGGACTGGCTATGGCTACACCTTC; CDR3aa: CASSLPGTGYGYTF
d_gene: .; v_gene: TRBV24-1; j_gene: TRBJ1-5; abundance: few; CDR3nt: TGTGCCACCAGTGATCACAGGGTTAATCAGCCCCAGCATTTT; CDR3aa: CATSDHRVNQPQHF
d_gene: TRBD2; v_gene: TRBV7-2; j_gene: TRBJ2-3; abundance: .; CDR3nt: TGTGCCAGCAGCTTAGGGGGACTAGTAGGCACAGATACGCAGTATTTT; CDR3aa: CASSLGGLVGTDTQYF
d_gene: .; v_gene: TRBV6-1; j_gene: TRBJ1-1; abundance: .; CDR3nt: TGTGCCAGCAGGGAGACAGAAGCTTTCTTT; CDR3aa: CASRETEAFF
d_gene: TRBD1; v_gene: TRBV20-1; j_gene: TRBJ2-5; abundance: many; CDR3nt: TGCAGTGCTGTCGGGACAGGGGGCGAGACCCAGTACTTC; CDR3aa: CSAVGTGGETQYF
d_gene: .; v_gene: TRBV14; j_gene: TRBJ1-3; abundance: .; CDR3nt: TGTGCCAGCAGCCAAGTGCGGACATCTGGAAACACCATATATTTT; CDR3aa: CASSQVRTSGNTIYF
d_gene: TRBD1; v_gene: TRBV6-1; j_gene: TRBJ1-2; abundance: .; CDR3nt: TGTGCCAGCAGCCCCGCCGGGACAGACTACACCTTC; CDR3aa: CASSPAGTDYTF
d_gene: .; v_gene: TRBV30; j_gene: TRBJ2-6; abundance: .; CDR3nt: TGTGCCTGGAGGGTCTCTGGGGCCAACGTCCTGACTTTC; CDR3aa: CAWRVSGANVLTF
d_gene: .; v_gene: TRBV7-2; j_gene: TRBJ1-1; abundance: .; CDR3nt: TGTGCCAGCAGCCTACAAGAATTGGGGGCTTTCTTT; CDR3aa: CASSLQELGAFF
d_gene: .; v_gene: TRBV6-1; j_gene: TRBJ2-3; abundance: few; CDR3nt: TGTGCCAGCCGGGCATTGCTCCTTGATACGCAGTATTTT; CDR3aa: CASRALLLDTQYF
d_gene: .; v_gene: TRBV5-1; j_gene: TRBJ1-6; abundance: few; CDR3nt: TGCGCCAGCAGCTTGGCCTCCCGCTCACCCCTCCACTTT; CDR3aa: CASSLASRSPLHF
d_gene: .; v_gene: TRBV27; j_gene: TRBJ2-6; abundance: few; CDR3nt: TGTGCCACCTCCGCGGGTGGTAAGGATTCTGGGGCCAACGTCCTGACTTTC; CDR3aa: CATSAGGKDSGANVLTF
d_gene: TRBD2; v_gene: TRBV12-3/TRBV12-4; j_gene: TRBJ2-7; abundance: many; CDR3nt: TGTGCCAGCAGTTTTACGGTGGGGAGGGGCGAGCAGTACTTC; CDR3aa: CASSFTVGRGEQYF
d_gene: .; v_gene: TRBV11-3; j_gene: TRBJ2-2; abundance: few; CDR3nt: TGTGCCAGCAGCTGTACCGTCATGGGGGAGCTGTTTTTT; CDR3aa: CASSCTVMGELFF
d_gene: TRBD2; v_gene: TRBV7-7; j_gene: TRBJ2-1; abundance: few; CDR3nt: TGTGCTAGCAGCTTAGGAGCGGGAGTACCTTCCAATGAGCAGTTCTTC; CDR3aa: CASSLGAGVPSNEQFF
d_gene: .; v_gene: TRBV9; j_gene: TRBJ2-4; abundance: .; CDR3nt: TGTGCCAGCAGCGCGGAGGGGGGGGCCAAAAACATTCAGTACTTC; CDR3aa: CASSAEGGAKNIQYF
d_gene: TRBD2; v_gene: TRBV20-1; j_gene: TRBJ2-3; abundance: few; CDR3nt: TGCAGTGCACGGACTAGCGGGAGCGATACGCAGTATTTT; CDR3aa: CSARTSGSDTQYF
d_gene: TRBD2; v_gene: TRBV12-3/TRBV12-4; j_gene: TRBJ2-3; abundance: many; CDR3nt: TGTGCCAGCAGCCCCCTTGGGCGGGAGGACACAGATACGCAGTATTTT; CDR3aa: CASSPLGREDTDTQYF
d_gene: TRBD1; v_gene: TRBV6-1; j_gene: TRBJ1-6; abundance: many; CDR3nt: TGTGCCAGCAGTTCCCAGGGGGCAATGAATTCACCCCTCCACTTT; CDR3aa: CASSSQGAMNSPLHF
d_gene: TRBD2; v_gene: TRBV5-8; j_gene: TRBJ2-1; abundance: .; CDR3nt: TGTGCCAGCAGCTTCGGAACTAGCGACTACAATGAGCAGTTCTTC; CDR3aa: CASSFGTSDYNEQFF
d_gene: .; v_gene: TRBV5-1; j_gene: TRBJ1-5; abundance: many; CDR3nt: TGCGCCAGCAGCCTGGACGGTGGCAATCAGCCCCAGCATTTT; CDR3aa: CASSLDGGNQPQHF
d_gene: .; v_gene: TRBV28; j_gene: TRBJ2-2; abundance: many; CDR3nt: TGTGCCAGCAGTTTAAGGCGGCAGGGAGGTGGGGAGCTGTTTTTT; CDR3aa: CASSLRRQGGGELFF
d_gene: .; v_gene: TRBV20-1; j_gene: TRBJ2-7; abundance: .; CDR3nt: TGCAGTGCTGTCTGGGGGGGCAGGTACGAGCAGTACTTC; CDR3aa: CSAVWGGRYEQYF
d_gene: .; v_gene: TRBV27; j_gene: TRBJ1-2; abundance: .; CDR3nt: TGTGCCAGCAGTTTTGCGGGACCTGCTTATGGCTACACCTTC; CDR3aa: CASSFAGPAYGYTF
d_gene: .; v_gene: TRBV20-1; j_gene: TRBJ2-3; abundance: .; CDR3nt: TGCAGTGCCAAAGTCGAGCTACGGAGCACAGATACGCAGTATTTT; CDR3aa: CSAKVELRSTDTQYF
d_gene: .; v_gene: TRBV5-5; j_gene: TRBJ2-3; abundance: many; CDR3nt: TGTGCCAGCAGCTTGGTTGGCAGGGGTGGTACAGATACGCAGTATTTT; CDR3aa: CASSLVGRGGTDTQYF
d_gene: TRBD2; v_gene: TRBV4-3; j_gene: TRBJ2-5; abundance: few; CDR3nt: TGCGCCAGCAGCCAAGATCTCGGCAGGCGGGAGGGCCGGGAGACCCAGTACTTC; CDR3aa: CASSQDLGRREGRETQYF
d_gene: TRBD2; v_gene: TRBV6-2/TRBV6-3; j_gene: TRBJ2-5; abundance: many; CDR3nt: TGTGCCAGCAGTCGACCACTAGCGGGAGGGCTGGAGACCCAGTACTTC; CDR3aa: CASSRPLAGGLETQYF
d_gene: TRBD1; v_gene: TRBV7-9; j_gene: TRBJ1-1; abundance: .; CDR3nt: TGTGCCAGCAGCCTTGCAAGGACAGGGGCCACTGAAGCTTTCTTT; CDR3aa: CASSLARTGATEAFF
d_gene: .; v_gene: TRBV7-3; j_gene: TRBJ2-1; abundance: many; CDR3nt: TGTGCCAGCAGCGCCACTAGCTACAATGAGCAGTTCTTC; CDR3aa: CASSATSYNEQFF
d_gene: .; v_gene: TRBV2; j_gene: TRBJ2-1; abundance: many; CDR3nt: TGTGCCAGCAGTGAATTGTTTGGGGGTCTGTTTTGGAATGAGCAGTTCTTC; CDR3aa: CASSELFGGLFWNEQFF
d_gene: TRBD2; v_gene: TRBV28; j_gene: TRBJ2-7; abundance: many; CDR3nt: TGTGCCAGCAGTTCCTGGACTAGCGGGAGAAGTGAGCAGTACTTC; CDR3aa: CASSSWTSGRSEQYF
d_gene: TRBD1; v_gene: TRBV12-3/TRBV12-4; j_gene: TRBJ1-1; abundance: few; CDR3nt: TGTGCCAGCAGTTTACAGGGGGCGAGCACTGAAGCTTTCTTT; CDR3aa: CASSLQGASTEAFF
d_gene: TRBD1; v_gene: TRBV6-1; j_gene: TRBJ2-7; abundance: few; CDR3nt: TGTGCCAGCAGGACAGGGAACTCCTACGAGCAGTACTTC; CDR3aa: CASRTGNSYEQYF
d_gene: TRBD2; v_gene: TRBV6-2/TRBV6-3; j_gene: TRBJ2-1; abundance: many; CDR3nt: TGTGCCAGCAGCGAGATAGCGGGAGTAGGAAATGAGCAGTTCTTC; CDR3aa: CASSEIAGVGNEQFF
d_gene: TRBD1; v_gene: TRBV12-3/TRBV12-4; j_gene: TRBJ1-6; abundance: many; CDR3nt: TGTGCCAGCAGTGGGACAGGGAGGAATTCACCCCTCCACTTT; CDR3aa: CASSGTGRNSPLHF
d_gene: TRBD2; v_gene: TRBV2; j_gene: TRBJ2-3; abundance: .; CDR3nt: TGTGCCAGCAGTCCAAGACTAGCGAACACAGATACGCAGTATTTT; CDR3aa: CASSPRLANTDTQYF
d_gene: TRBD1; v_gene: TRBV9; j_gene: TRBJ1-6; abundance: .; CDR3nt: TGTGCCAGCAGTGGACTGACAGGGAGTGGTTCACCCCTCCACTTT; CDR3aa: CASSGLTGSGSPLHF
d_gene: TRBD2; v_gene: TRBV6-2/TRBV6-3; j_gene: TRBJ2-1; abundance: .; CDR3nt: TGTGCCAGCAGACACCGACTAGCGTCGGACAATGAGCAGTTCTTC; CDR3aa: CASRHRLASDNEQFF
d_gene: .; v_gene: TRBV6-2/TRBV6-3; j_gene: TRBJ2-7; abundance: many; CDR3nt: TGTGCCAGCGCCTGGACGGAATGGTACGAGCAGTACTTC; CDR3aa: CASAWTEWYEQYF
d_gene: .; v_gene: TRBV2; j_gene: TRBJ1-2; abundance: many; CDR3nt: TGTGCCAGCAGTGAAGCCCGACAGGATTACAGCTACACCTTC; CDR3aa: CASSEARQDYSYTF
d_gene: .; v_gene: TRBV20-1; j_gene: TRBJ2-7; abundance: many; CDR3nt: TGCAGTGCTTACACCGGGACGGATTTATACGAGCAGTACTTC; CDR3aa: CSAYTGTDLYEQYF
d_gene: TRBD2; v_gene: TRBV19; j_gene: TRBJ2-1; abundance: .; CDR3nt: TGTGCCAGTAGTATTCTTTCTCGGCTAGCGGGAGAGGGTGAGCAGTTCTTC; CDR3aa: CASSILSRLAGEGEQFF